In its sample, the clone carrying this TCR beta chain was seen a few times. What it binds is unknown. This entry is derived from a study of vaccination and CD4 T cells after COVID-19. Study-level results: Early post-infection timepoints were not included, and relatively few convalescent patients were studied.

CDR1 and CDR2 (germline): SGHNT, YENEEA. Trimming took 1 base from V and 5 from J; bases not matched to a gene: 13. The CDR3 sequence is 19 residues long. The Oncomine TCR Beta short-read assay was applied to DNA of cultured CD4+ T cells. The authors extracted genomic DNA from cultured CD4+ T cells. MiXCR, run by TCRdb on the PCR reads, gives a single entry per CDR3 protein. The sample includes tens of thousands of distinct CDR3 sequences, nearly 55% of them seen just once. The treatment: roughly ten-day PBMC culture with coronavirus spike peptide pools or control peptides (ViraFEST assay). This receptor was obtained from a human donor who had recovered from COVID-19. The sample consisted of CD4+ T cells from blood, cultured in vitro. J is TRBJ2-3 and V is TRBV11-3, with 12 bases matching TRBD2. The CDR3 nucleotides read TGTGCCAGCAGCTTAGGGGGCCGAAGACTAGCGGGAGTTCAAGATACGCAGTATTTT. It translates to CASSLGGRRLAGVQDTQYF.